This T cell receptor beta chain is drawn from a study of T cell responses to AZD1222 COVID-19 vaccine. The repertoire was sequenced with immunoSEQ multiplex PCR; TCRdb's copy has only in-frame clones and lacks some. The table records 100,000 to 130,000 clones, around 84% of them present only once. Looked up from germline, CDR1 is SQVTM and CDR2 is ANQGSEA. Trimming left V 3 bases short and J 4 bases short, with 12 bases between. This CDR3 contains 13 residues. Study-level results: Increased Spike-specific TCR breadth and depth were observed after two AZD1222 doses. Clonal diversity was possibly underestimated; the donors were predominantly white British and more often female.

Comment on this clone: Antigen specificity is unknown.

This sequence joins TRBV29-1 and TRBJ2-5; a weak D match, TRBD1 (6 bases). The sequence was obtained from an adult in good health. Material: peripheral blood, obtained on day 0 of AZD1222 vaccination. The CDR3 is CSVDSGRGETQYF. The CDR3, as DNA: TGCAGCGTTGATTCGGGCAGGGGAGAGACCCAGTACTTC.